The 21 T cell receptor beta chains presented below share a single source sample, sequenced in a study of cytomegalovirus exposure and HLA in healthy donors. This PCR relied on a set of 60 Vbeta primers and 13 Jbeta primers. Profiling relied on immunoSEQ multiplex PCR, and the TCRdb table lists in-frame clones only, not all of them. The sample totals about 74,000 clones. The specimen was PBMCs. All receptors derive from a female donor in good health and CMV-seropositive.

This chain uses TRBV29-1 with TRBJ2-2; D unresolved. The germline V gene encodes CDR1 SQVTM and CDR2 ANQGSEA. The CDR3 contains 13 residues. Trimming pared 6 bases from V and 7 bases from J, leaving 15 bases between. The CDR3 protein is CSVRTPAFGELFF. The CDR3 DNA reads as TGCAGCGTGAGAACTCCCGCATTCGGGGAGCTGTTTTTT.

The V and J genes are TRBV18 and TRBJ2-3; D is perhaps TRBD1 (5 bases). The CDR3 length is 15 residues. The V end was cut by 2 bases, the J end by 3 bases, with 12 bases between. Germline V gives CDR1 KGHSH, CDR2 LQKENI. Here the CDR3 reads CASSPRAGLTDTQYF. In DNA, the CDR3 is TGTGCCAGCTCACCAAGGGCAGGGTTGACAGATACGCAGTATTTT.

The rearrangement joins TRBV5-6 to TRBJ1-1, with 7 bases identical to TRBD1. Germline V CDR1 and CDR2: SGHDT, YYEEEE. Trimming cost V 7 bases and J 1 base; bases outside gene matches: 4. CDR3 length: 13 amino acids. CDR3 nucleotide sequence: TGTGCCAGCTACAGACAGGGGAACACTGAAGCTTTCTTT. It codes for CASYRQGNTEAFF.

The gene calls are TRBV6-6 and TRBJ2-7; D unresolved. Germline assignment: CDR1 MNHNY and CDR2 SVGAGI (reference sequence). This CDR3 spans 15 amino acids. V was pared by 6 bases and J by 4 bases, with 19 bases between. For the CDR3, the DNA is TGTGCCAGCAGCCGCCGCGAGGTGCCGAGATACGAGCAGTACTTC. It specifies CASSRREVPRYEQYF.

This chain links TRBV5-1 with TRBJ2-1; possibly TRBD2 for D (7 bases). The CDR3 extends over 11 amino acids. Trimming removed 10 bases at V and 7 bases at J, with 12 bases between. Germline CDR1 reads SGHRS; CDR2 reads YFSETQ. The DNA of the CDR3 is TGCGCCTCGGGGAGGGGGAATGAGCAGTTCTTC. It encodes CASGRGNEQFF. Supplemented by reference TRBV5-1 and TRBJ2-1, the full variable domain reads KAGVTQTPRYLIKTRGQQVTLSCSPISGHRSVSWYQQTPGQGLQFLFEYFSETQRNKGNFPGRFSGRQFSNSRSEMNVSTLELGDSALYLCASGRGNEQFFGPGTRLTVL.

The V gene is TRBV5-4, the J gene TRBJ2-7; 7 positions match TRBD1. The J segment lost 4 bases and the V segment lost 0 bases, leaving 7 bases of the junction unmatched. The germline CDR1 and CDR2 sequences are SGHNT and YYREEE (reference sequence). The CDR3 contains 15 residues. The CDR3 reads CASSLGDSSNYEQYF. In DNA, the CDR3 is TGTGCCAGCAGCTTGGGGGACAGTTCAAATTACGAGCAGTACTTC.

Points on this clone: Its ends do not fully match the called genes, so a read error is possible. The same CDR3 can be traced to other DNA sequences in this sample. The CDR3: CASSQDHQQGRIGNTIYF. The CDR3 DNA reads TGCGCCAGCAGCCAAGATCATCAACAGGGGAGGATTGGAAACACCATATACTTT. The rearrangement uses TRBV4-3 and TRBJ1-3, with 7 bases that match TRBD1. The CDR3 runs to 18 residues. Germline CDR1 is LGHNA and CDR2 is YSLEER.

V gene TRBV29-1 combines with J gene TRBJ2-7; no firm D call. The V gene lost 6 bases and the J gene lost 0 bases, with 15 bases spanning the gap. Looked up from germline, CDR1 is SQVTM and CDR2 is ANQGSEA. The CDR3 contains 14 residues. CDR3 amino acids: CSVITGSISYEQYF. CDR3 nucleotide sequence: TGCAGCGTAATCACCGGGTCGATCTCCTACGAGCAGTACTTC.

The rearrangement uses TRBV7-9 and TRBJ2-5, with 8 bases matching TRBD1. This CDR3 spans 14 amino acids. The J segment lost 2 bases and the V segment lost 5 bases, leaving 4 bases of the junction unmatched. Germline V gene sequence: CDR1 SEHNR, CDR2 FQNEAQ (reference sequence). The CDR3 loop reads CASSPYRGQETQYF. The CDR3 DNA is TGTGCCAGCAGCCCCTACAGGGGGCAAGAGACCCAGTACTTC.

The V gene is TRBV10-3, the J gene TRBJ1-4, with D hard to call. Trimming took off 10 bases at V and 0 bases at J, with 12 bases between the two ends. This CDR3 spans 14 amino acids. CDR1 ENHRY and CDR2 SYGVKD come from the germline V gene. CDR3 region: CATRATTTNEKLFF. CDR3 coding DNA: TGTGCCACGCGGGCAACGACAACTAATGAAAAACTGTTTTTT.

The V gene is TRBV4-2, the J gene TRBJ1-3; D is uncertain. This CDR3 has 15 residues. Germline CDR1 reads LGHNA; CDR2 reads YNFKEQ. The V gene lost 0 bases and the J gene lost 0 bases, with 6 bases spanning the gap. The DNA for the CDR3 is TGTGCCAGCAGCCAAGAACTGAGCTCTGGAAACACCATATATTTT. Translated: CASSQELSSGNTIYF.

A word on this clone: Other DNA sequences in the same sample also yield this CDR3. This chain connects TRBV18 to TRBJ1-1, with a possible D match to TRBD1 (6 bases). The CDR3 loop spans 14 amino acids. With 0 bases removed from V and 4 bases from J, the gap between germline ends came to 9 bases. CDR1 and CDR2 from the germline V gene are KGHSH and LQKENI. CDR3 residues: CASSPPSGATEAFF. In DNA form, the CDR3 reads TGTGCCAGCTCACCACCATCAGGGGCCACTGAAGCTTTCTTT.

This rearrangement joins TRBV7-9 to TRBJ2-3; no reliable D call. The CDR3 is 13 amino acids. CDR1 and CDR2 from the germline V gene are SEHNR and FQNEAQ (reference sequence). V lost 2 bases to trimming and J lost 6 bases, with 9 bases between them. DNA of the CDR3: TGTGCCAGCAGCTTATCTTTGTCCGATACGCAGTATTTT. As protein: CASSLSLSDTQYF.

V gene TRBV6-1 combines with J gene TRBJ1-4; weak D call: TRBD1 (5 bases). This CDR3 region has 14 residues. CDR1 and CDR2 (germline): MNHNS, SASEGT. The V and J ends lost 6 bases and 11 bases respectively, with 19 bases between them. The CDR3 region is CASRSNSPGDKLFF. The CDR3 DNA sequence: TGTGCCAGCAGATCAAACTCCCCGGGGGACAAACTGTTTTTT.

The chain carries TRBV28 and TRBJ1-1; no clear D gene. The CDR3 sequence is 14 residues long. Germline CDR1 MDHEN, CDR2 SYDVKM. Deletions cut 5 bases from V and 2 bases from J, with 12 bases between. The CDR3 DNA follows: TGTGCCAGCAGTACACCGGGAGCTAACACTGAAGCTTTCTTT. Residues: CASSTPGANTEAFF.

The chain links TRBV7-2 to TRBJ1-5; possible D gene TRBD1, 6 bases. Germline loops: CDR1 SGHTA, CDR2 FQGNSA. The CDR3 runs 15 residues. V lost 1 base, J lost 0 bases, and 7 bases lay in between. The CDR3 DNA reads TGTGCCAGCAGCTTAGAGGGGGATAGCAATCAGCCCCAGCATTTT. It encodes CASSLEGDSNQPQHF.

The V call is TRBV30, the J call TRBJ1-6; no reliable D call. Trimming stripped 3 bases from V and 13 bases from J, with 16 bases between. The CDR3 extends over 13 amino acids. Germline V gene lookup returns CDR1 GTSNPN and CDR2 SVGIG (reference sequence). The CDR3 DNA reads TGTGCCTGGAGCCAGAGTGGCGGGCTGCCCCTCCACTTT. Translating gives CAWSQSGGLPLHF.

DNA of the CDR3: TGTGCCAGCAGCTTTGGGACCGGGAGGATTGAGCAGTTCTTC. Encoded protein: CASSFGTGRIEQFF. The rearrangement joins TRBV7-8 to TRBJ2-1, with 7 bases that match TRBD2. Germline V gene lookup returns CDR1 SGHVS and CDR2 FQNEAQ. The CDR3 extends over 14 amino acids. J lost 9 bases, V lost 3 bases, and 8 bases had no gene match.

The CDR3 bases are TGTGCCAGCAGTTTTCTAGCGGGAAATCCGAATCCAGAGACCCAGTACTTC. It codes for CASSFLAGNPNPETQYF. The chain carries TRBV27 and TRBJ2-5; TRBD2 aligns across 9 bases. V was pared by 3 bases and J by 4 bases, with 12 bases of the junction left unmatched. Germline V gives CDR1 MNHEY, CDR2 SMNVEV (reference sequence). The CDR3 totals 17 residues.

The chain has TRBV29-1 and TRBJ2-2, with D perhaps matching TRBD2 (6 bases). V was cut by 5 bases and J by 6 bases, with 7 bases left in between. In germline, CDR1 is SQVTM, CDR2 ANQGSEA. The CDR3 is 11 amino acids. As DNA, the CDR3 is TGCAGCGTTCTAGCGCCCGGGGAGCTGTTTTTT. Translating gives CSVLAPGELFF.

This rearrangement joins TRBV2 to TRBJ1-4, with a weak D call TRBD1 (6 bases). CDR1 SNHLY and CDR2 FYNNEI come from the germline V gene. V lost 8 bases, J lost 14 bases, and 24 bases lay in between. This CDR3 has 14 amino acids. The CDR3 is CASSQRGAGLPLFF. CDR3 DNA sequence: TGTGCCAGCTCCCAGCGGGGGGCAGGCCTTCCTCTGTTTTTT.